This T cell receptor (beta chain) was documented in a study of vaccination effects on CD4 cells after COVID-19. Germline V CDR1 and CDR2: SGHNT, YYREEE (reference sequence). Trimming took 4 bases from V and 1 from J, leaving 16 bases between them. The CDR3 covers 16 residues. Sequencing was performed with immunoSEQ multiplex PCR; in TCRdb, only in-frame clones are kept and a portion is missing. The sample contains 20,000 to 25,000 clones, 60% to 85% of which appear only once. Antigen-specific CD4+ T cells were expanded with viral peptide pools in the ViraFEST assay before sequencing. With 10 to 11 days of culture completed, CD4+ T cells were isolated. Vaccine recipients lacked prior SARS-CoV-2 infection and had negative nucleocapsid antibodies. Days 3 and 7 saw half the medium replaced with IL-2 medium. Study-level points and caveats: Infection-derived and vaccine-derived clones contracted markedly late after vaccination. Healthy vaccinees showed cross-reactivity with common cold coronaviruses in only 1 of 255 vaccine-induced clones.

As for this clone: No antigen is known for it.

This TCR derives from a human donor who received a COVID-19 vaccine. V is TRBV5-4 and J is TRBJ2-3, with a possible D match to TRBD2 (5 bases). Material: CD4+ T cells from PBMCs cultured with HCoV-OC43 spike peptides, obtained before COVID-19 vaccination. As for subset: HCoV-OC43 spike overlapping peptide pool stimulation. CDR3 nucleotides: TGTGCCAGCAGCCCACCCGCGGGCCAAGGCACAGATACGCAGTATTTT. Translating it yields CASSPPAGQGTDTQYF.